This T cell receptor (beta chain) was captured in a study of T cells after yellow fever vaccination (dated by TCRdb to the late 2010s). Background for the entire study: The SMART-Seq v4 Ultra Low Input RNA kit was used to prepare libraries from fractions with low cell numbers. To follow T-cell clones before and after primary and booster YFV17D yellow fever vaccination, bulk TCR alpha and beta repertoires were sequenced over time. The cohort comprised two healthy male donors, one aged 18 to 29 and one aged 30 to 40 years. Blood was collected at multiple timepoints before and after primary and secondary immunization, and bulk PBMC replicates and cell subsets were isolated. What the study reported, not specific to this receptor: Most clones expanded after primary vaccination (96% of CD4 and roughly 91% of CD8) were re-detected after the booster, suggesting that broad memory maintenance occurred. FACS-sorted repertoires could contain abundant contaminating clonotypes from the bulk population, so computational filtering was required. A small share of clonotypes was detected in both CD4 and CD8 compartments, with the overlap likely arising from convergent recombination. Compared with the primary T-cell response, the secondary T-cell response was faster but weaker, reaching its peak on day 5 rather than on day 15. Because the study included only a couple of donors, the extent to which the findings can be generalized is limited.

With respect to this clonotype: The antigen it recognizes is unknown. No per-base quality is available; no much larger clone lies one base away.

The CDR1 and CDR2 encoded by the germline V gene are ENHRY and SYGVKD. V is reduced by 2 bases and J by 3 bases, leaving a spacing of 11 bases between them. Including the terminal cysteine and phenylalanine, the CDR3 comprises 15 residues. Only the CDR3 region is kept as DNA, spanning 45 bases read in frame from base 1. TCR cDNA was made using 5'RACE template switching, a step that added a universal primer site and unique molecular identifiers. Priming of cDNA synthesis was performed from both the TCR alpha and TCR beta constant segments. Library amplification involved two PCR steps, and the second step added sample barcodes and sequencing adapters. Sequencing of the libraries was done on either Illumina HiSeq 2500 (2x100 bp) or NovaSeq (2x150 bp). The authors processed their data as follows. MIGEC was used to demultiplex reads and collapse the reads into UMI consensus sequences, and MiXCR was used for V(D)J alignment. Using edgeR on replicate PBMC samples, clonotypes were called vaccine-responding if FDR was below 0.01 and the log2 fold change was above 5 up to day 15. Each bulk clonotype received a CD4 or CD8 identity based on whether the sequenced CD4 or CD8 repertoire contained that clonotype at higher abundance. The public reads were reanalyzed by TCRdb: fastp trimming at Q25, MiXCR alignment, in-frame beta chains only. Here each entry gathers all rows of one CDR3 protein and keeps the most common genes and DNA. The V and J calls and clone size come from TCRdb's table, not from the authors' own analysis. The sample table records about 500,000 distinct CDR3 sequences; less than 20% of these occur just once. The ten largest clones take up 17% of the sample.

This specimen's treatment or condition label, per the study, means: live attenuated yellow fever vaccine strain. Two biological replicates of bulk PBMCs were collected at each blood-draw timepoint. PBMCs were isolated from peripheral blood using a standard Ficoll-Paque protocol. TriZol was used to extract RNA from bulk PBMCs, CD4 and CD8 fractions, and dextramer-positive and dextramer-negative fractions. Sample: PBMCs, taken around 5 days after the first yellow fever vaccination. This clonotype was sampled from a man aged 18 to 29 who received the YFV17D yellow fever vaccine. Rearrangement joined TRBV10-3 to TRBJ2-1, with a weak D call of TRBD1 (5 bases match). Here is the DNA: TGTGCCATCAGTGAGGATAGGGGCTTCTACAATGAGCAGTTCTTC. Its protein product is CAISEDRGFYNEQFF.